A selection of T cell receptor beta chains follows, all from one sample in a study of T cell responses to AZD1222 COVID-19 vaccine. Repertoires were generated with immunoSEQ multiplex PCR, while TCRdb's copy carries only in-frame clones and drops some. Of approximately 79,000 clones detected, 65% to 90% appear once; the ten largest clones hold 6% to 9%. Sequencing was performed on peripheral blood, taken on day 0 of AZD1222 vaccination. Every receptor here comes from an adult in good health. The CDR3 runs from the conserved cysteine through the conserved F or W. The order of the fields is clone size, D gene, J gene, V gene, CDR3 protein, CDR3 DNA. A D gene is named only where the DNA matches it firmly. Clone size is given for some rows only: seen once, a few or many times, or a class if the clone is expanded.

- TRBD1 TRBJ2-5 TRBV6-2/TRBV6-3 CASSTRDREYETQYF TGTGCCAGCAGTACCCGGGACAGGGAATACGAGACCCAGTACTTC
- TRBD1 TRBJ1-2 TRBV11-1 CASSPGQGSGYTF TGTGCCAGCAGCCCCGGACAGGGGTCTGGCTACACCTTC
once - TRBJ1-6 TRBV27 CASSPTGVDNSPLHF TGTGCCAGCAGTCCCACCGGGGTAGATAATTCACCCCTCCACTTT
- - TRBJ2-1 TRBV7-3 CASSIRSNEQFF TGTGCCAGCAGCATCCGGAGCAATGAGCAGTTCTTC
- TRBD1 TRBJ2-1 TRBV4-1 CASSQEQGAAWGNEQFF TGCGCCAGCAGCCAAGAGCAGGGGGCAGCGTGGGGGAATGAGCAGTTCTTC
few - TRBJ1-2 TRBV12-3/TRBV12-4 CASSFEGYGYTF TGTGCCAGCAGTTTCGAAGGTTACGGCTACACCTTC
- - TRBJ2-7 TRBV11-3 CASSRTGYEQYF TGTGCCAGCAGCCGAACGGGGTACGAGCAGTACTTC
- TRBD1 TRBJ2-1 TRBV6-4 CASSLDRATNEQFF TGTGCCAGCAGTTTGGACAGGGCCACCAATGAGCAGTTCTTC
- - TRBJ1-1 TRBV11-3 CASSLGYEAFF TGTGCCAGCAGCTTAGGGTACGAAGCTTTCTTT
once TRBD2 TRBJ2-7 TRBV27 CASSLRVGSGTYEQYF TGTGCCAGCAGTTTAAGAGTAGGTAGCGGGACTTACGAGCAGTACTTC
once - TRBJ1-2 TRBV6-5 CASSYQGSGYGYTF TGTGCCAGCAGTTACCAGGGGTCAGGCTATGGCTACACCTTC
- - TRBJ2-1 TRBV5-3 CARSLVTFSINEQFF TGTGCCAGAAGCTTAGTAACGTTCAGCATAAATGAGCAGTTCTTC
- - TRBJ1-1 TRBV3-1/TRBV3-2 CASSQAENTEAFF TGTGCCAGCAGCCAAGCAGAGAACACTGAAGCTTTCTTT
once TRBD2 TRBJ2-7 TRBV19 CASSIGLATTGPYEQYF TGTGCCAGTAGTATAGGACTAGCGACCACCGGGCCCTACGAGCAGTACTTC
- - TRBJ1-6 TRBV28 CASSFEGVKRSPLHF TGTGCCAGCAGTTTTGAGGGTGTGAAGAGATCACCCCTCCACTTT
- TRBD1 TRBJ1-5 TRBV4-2 CASSQGNGQGADNQPQHF TGTGCCAGCAGCCAAGGGAATGGACAGGGGGCTGACAATCAGCCCCAGCATTTT
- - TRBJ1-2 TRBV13 CASSSQQTIYGYTF TGTGCCAGCAGCTCCCAACAGACAATCTATGGCTACACCTTC
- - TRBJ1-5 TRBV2 CASSETNISNQPQHF TGTGCCAGCAGTGAAACCAATATTAGCAATCAGCCCCAGCATTTT
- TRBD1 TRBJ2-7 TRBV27 CASSPGTVRSYEQYF TGTGCCAGCAGCCCCGGGACAGTTCGCTCCTACGAGCAGTACTTC
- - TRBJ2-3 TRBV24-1 CATSDFTGEVSQYF TGTGCCACCAGTGACTTTACAGGGGAGGTATCGCAGTATTTT
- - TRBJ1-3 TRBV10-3 CAIRPAGSGNTIYF TGTGCCATCAGGCCAGCAGGGAGTGGAAACACCATATATTTT
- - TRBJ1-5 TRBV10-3 CAISERTDNQPQHF TGTGCCATCAGTGAACGGACGGACAATCAGCCCCAGCATTTT
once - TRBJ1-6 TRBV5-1 CASSLQGPYNSPLHF TGCGCCAGCAGCTTACAGGGCCCCTATAATTCACCCCTCCACTTT
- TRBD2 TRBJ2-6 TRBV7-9 CASSLGGVGGANVLTF TGTGCCAGCAGCTTGGGAGGGGTTGGTGGGGCCAACGTCCTGACTTTC
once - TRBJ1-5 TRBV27 CASSPRTESGSQHF TGTGCCAGCAGTCCGAGAACGGAATCCGGGTCCCAGCATTTT
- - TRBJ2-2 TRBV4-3 CASSPELEFLSNTGELFF TGCGCCAGCAGCCCAGAATTGGAATTCCTATCGAACACCGGGGAGCTGTTTTTT
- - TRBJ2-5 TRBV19 CASSPGGPKETQYF TGTGCCAGTAGCCCGGGGGGCCCAAAGGAGACCCAGTACTTC
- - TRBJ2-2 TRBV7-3 CASSLPGSANTGELFF TGTGCCAGCAGCCTCCCGGGGAGCGCGAACACCGGGGAGCTGTTTTTT
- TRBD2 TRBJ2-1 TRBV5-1 CASGEGALKEQFF TGCGCCAGCGGGGAGGGAGCCCTCAAGGAGCAGTTCTTC
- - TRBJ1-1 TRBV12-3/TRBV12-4 CASSLGFPEAFF TGTGCCAGCAGTTTAGGTTTTCCTGAAGCTTTCTTT
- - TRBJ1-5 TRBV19 CASSIGSQPQHF TGTGCCAGTAGTATAGGGAGTCAGCCCCAGCATTTT
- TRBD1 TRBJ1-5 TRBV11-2 CASSATGGNQPQHF TGTGCCAGCAGCGCCACAGGGGGCAATCAGCCCCAGCATTTT
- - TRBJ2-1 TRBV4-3 CASGSRSTHYNEQFF TGCGCCAGCGGGAGCAGGAGCACCCACTACAATGAGCAGTTCTTC
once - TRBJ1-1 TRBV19 CASSFTNTEAFF TGTGCCAGTAGTTTCACTAACACTGAAGCTTTCTTT
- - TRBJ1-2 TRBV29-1 CSVEFGGPGGYTF TGCAGCGTTGAGTTCGGGGGGCCAGGAGGCTACACCTTC
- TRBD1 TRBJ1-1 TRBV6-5 CASSYRDRDINAFF TGTGCCAGCAGTTACAGGGACAGGGACATTAACGCTTTCTTT
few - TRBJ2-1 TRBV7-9 CASSGGKRSYNEQFF TGTGCCAGCAGTGGGGGGAAGAGGTCCTACAATGAGCAGTTCTTC
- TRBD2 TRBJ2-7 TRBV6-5 CASSYSGAGPPDEQYF TGTGCCAGCAGTTACTCCGGAGCGGGACCCCCTGACGAGCAGTACTTC
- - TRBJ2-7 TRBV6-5 CASSTRQVFGYEQYF TGTGCCAGCAGTACCCGACAGGTATTCGGATACGAGCAGTACTTC
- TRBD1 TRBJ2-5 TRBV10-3 CAISEGQGGKETQYF TGTGCCATCAGTGAGGGACAGGGAGGTAAAGAGACCCAGTACTTC
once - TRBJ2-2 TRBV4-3 CASSQELLLAATGELFF TGCGCCAGCAGCCAAGAACTTCTCCTAGCCGCCACCGGGGAGCTGTTTTTT
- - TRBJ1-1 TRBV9 CASSPLGGPNTEAFF TGTGCCAGCAGCCCCCTGGGGGGCCCGAACACTGAAGCTTTCTTT